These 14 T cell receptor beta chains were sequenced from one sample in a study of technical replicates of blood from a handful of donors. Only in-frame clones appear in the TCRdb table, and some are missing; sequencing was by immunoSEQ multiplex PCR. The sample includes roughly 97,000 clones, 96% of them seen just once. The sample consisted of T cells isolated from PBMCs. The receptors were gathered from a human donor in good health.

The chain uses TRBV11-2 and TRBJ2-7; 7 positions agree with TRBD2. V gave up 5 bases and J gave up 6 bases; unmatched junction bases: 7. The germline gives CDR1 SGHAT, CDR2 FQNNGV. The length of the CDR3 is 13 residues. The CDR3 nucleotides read TGTGCCAGCAGCAATGGGGGGGAAGTCGAGCAGTACTTC. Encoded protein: CASSNGGEVEQYF.

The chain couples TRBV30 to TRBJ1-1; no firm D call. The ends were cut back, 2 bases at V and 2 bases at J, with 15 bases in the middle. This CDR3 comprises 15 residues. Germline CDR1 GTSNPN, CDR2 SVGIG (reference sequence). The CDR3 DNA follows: TGTGCCTGGAGTAGGACGGGAAACGGAAACACTGAAGCTTTCTTT. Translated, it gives CAWSRTGNGNTEAFF.

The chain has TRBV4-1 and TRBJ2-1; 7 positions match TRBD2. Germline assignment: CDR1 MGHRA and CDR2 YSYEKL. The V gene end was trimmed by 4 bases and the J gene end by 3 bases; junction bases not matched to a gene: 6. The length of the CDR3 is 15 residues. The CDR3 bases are TGCGCCAGCAGCCCCCGCGGGAGCCACTACAATGAGCAGTTCTTC. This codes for CASSPRGSHYNEQFF.

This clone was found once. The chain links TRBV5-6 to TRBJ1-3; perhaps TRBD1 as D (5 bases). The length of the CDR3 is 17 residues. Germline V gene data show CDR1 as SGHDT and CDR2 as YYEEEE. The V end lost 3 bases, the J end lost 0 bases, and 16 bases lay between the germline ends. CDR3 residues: CASSSRGLTYSGNTIYF. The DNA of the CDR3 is TGTGCCAGCAGCTCTAGGGGACTTACCTACTCTGGAAACACCATATATTTT.

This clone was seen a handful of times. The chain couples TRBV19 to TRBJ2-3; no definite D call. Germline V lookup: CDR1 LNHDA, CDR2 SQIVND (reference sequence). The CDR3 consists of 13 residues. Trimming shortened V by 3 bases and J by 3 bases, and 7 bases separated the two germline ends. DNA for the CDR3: TGTGCCAGTAGTATCGACTTAACAGATACGCAGTATTTT. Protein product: CASSIDLTDTQYF.

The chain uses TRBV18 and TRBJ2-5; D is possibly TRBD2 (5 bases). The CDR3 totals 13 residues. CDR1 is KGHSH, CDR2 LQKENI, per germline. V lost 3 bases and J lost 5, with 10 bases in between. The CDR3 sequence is CASSPSGTETQYF. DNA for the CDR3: TGTGCCAGCTCACCGTCGGGAACGGAGACCCAGTACTTC.

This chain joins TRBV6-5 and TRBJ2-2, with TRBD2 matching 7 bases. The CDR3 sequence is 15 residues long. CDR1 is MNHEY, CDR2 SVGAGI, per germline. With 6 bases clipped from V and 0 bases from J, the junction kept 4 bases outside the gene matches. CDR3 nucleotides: TGTGCCAGCAGGGGAGGGGTTGCGAACACCGGGGAGCTGTTTTTT. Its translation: CASRGGVANTGELFF.

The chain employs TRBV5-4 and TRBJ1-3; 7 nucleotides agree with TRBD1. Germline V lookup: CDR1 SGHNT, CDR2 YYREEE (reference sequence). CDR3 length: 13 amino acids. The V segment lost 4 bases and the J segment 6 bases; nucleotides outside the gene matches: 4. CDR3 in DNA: TGTGCCAGCAGCGCGGGACAGCCAAACACCATATATTTT. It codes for CASSAGQPNTIYF. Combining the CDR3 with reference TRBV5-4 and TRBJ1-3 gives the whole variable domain ETGVTQSPTHLIKTRGQQVTLRCSSQSGHNTVSWYQQALGQGPQFIFQYYREEENGRGNFPPRFSGLQFPNYSSELNVNALELDDSALYLCASSAGQPNTIYFGEGSWLTVV.

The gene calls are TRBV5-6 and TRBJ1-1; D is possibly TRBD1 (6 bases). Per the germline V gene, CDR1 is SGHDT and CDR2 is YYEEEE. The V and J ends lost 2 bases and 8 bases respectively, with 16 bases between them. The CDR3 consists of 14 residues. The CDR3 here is CASSFPGQYNEAFF. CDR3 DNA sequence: TGTGCCAGCAGCTTCCCTGGACAGTACAACGAAGCTTTCTTT.

CDR3 residues: CASSTRTRTYNEQFF. The CDR3 bases are TGTGCCAGCAGTACCCGGACACGCACCTACAATGAGCAGTTCTTC. The chain combines TRBV6-5 with TRBJ2-1; the D gene is possibly TRBD1 (5 bases). V gave up 5 bases and J gave up 2 bases, with 13 bases separating them. This CDR3 has 15 residues. The germline V gene encodes CDR1 MNHEY and CDR2 SVGAGI.

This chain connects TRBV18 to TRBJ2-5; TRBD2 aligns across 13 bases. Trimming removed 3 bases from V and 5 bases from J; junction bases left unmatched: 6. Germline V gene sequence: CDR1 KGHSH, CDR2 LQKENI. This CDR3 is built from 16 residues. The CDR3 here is CASSPRTSGRDETQYF. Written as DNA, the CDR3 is TGTGCCAGCTCACCCCGGACTAGCGGGAGAGATGAGACCCAGTACTTC.

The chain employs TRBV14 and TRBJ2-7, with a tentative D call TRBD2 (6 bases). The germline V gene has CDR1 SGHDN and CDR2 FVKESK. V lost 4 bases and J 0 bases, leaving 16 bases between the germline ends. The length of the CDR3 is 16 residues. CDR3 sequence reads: CASSLRAGGPSYEQYF. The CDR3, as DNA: TGTGCCAGCAGCCTAAGGGCAGGAGGGCCCTCCTACGAGCAGTACTTC.

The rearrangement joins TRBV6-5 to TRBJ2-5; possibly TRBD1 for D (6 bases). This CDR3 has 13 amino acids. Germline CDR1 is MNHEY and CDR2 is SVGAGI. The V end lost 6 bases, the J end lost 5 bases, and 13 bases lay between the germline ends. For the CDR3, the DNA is TGTGCCAGCAGCCAGATGAGGGGGGAGACCCAGTACTTC. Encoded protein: CASSQMRGETQYF.

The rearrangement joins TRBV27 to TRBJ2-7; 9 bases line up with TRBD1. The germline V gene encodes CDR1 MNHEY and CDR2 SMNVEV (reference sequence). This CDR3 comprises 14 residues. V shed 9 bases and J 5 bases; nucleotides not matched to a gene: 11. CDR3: CASAGQGIRDEQYF. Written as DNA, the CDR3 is TGTGCCAGTGCTGGACAGGGGATCAGGGACGAGCAGTACTTC.